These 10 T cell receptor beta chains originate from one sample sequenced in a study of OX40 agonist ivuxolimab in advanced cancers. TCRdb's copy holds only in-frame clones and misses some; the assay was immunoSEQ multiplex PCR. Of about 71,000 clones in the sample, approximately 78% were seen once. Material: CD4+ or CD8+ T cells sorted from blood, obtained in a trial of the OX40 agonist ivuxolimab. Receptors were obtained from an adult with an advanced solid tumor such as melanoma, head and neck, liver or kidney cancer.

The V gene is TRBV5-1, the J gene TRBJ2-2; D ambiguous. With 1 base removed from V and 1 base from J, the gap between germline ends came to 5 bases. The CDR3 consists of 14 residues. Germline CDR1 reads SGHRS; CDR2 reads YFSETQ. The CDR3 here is CASSLRQNTGELFF. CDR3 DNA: TGCGCCAGCAGCTTGCGTCAGAACACCGGGGAGCTGTTTTTT.

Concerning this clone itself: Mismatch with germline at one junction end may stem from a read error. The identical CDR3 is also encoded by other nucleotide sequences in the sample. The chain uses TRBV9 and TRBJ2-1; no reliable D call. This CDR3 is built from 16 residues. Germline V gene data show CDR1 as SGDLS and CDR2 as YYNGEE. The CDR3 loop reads CASSVGNPLESNEQFF. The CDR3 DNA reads TGTGCCAGCAGTGTAGGCAACCCCCTTGAAAGCAATGAGCAGTTCTTC.

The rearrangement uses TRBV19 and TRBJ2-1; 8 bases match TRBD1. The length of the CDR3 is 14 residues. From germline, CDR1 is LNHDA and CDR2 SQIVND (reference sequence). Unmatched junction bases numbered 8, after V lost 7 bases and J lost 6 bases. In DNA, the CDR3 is TGTGCCAGTAATACCGGGACAGGCCCCAATGAGCAGTTCTTC. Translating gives CASNTGTGPNEQFF. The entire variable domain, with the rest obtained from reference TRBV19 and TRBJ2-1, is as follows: DGGITQSPKYLFRKEGQNVTLSCEQNLNHDAMYWYRQDPGQGLRLIYYSQIVNDFQKGDIAEGYSVSREKKESFPLTVTSAQKNPTAFYLCASNTGTGPNEQFFGPGTRLTVL.

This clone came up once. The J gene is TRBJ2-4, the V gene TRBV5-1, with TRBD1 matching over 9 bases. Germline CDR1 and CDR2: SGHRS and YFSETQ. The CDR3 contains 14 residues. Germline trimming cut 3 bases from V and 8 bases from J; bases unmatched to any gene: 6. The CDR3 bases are TGCGCCAGCAGCTATGGGACAGGGCCGGACATTCAGTACTTC. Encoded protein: CASSYGTGPDIQYF.

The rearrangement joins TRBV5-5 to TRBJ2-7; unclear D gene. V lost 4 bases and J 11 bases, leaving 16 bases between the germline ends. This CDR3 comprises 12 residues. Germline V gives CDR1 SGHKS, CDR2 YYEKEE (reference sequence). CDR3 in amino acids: CASSPGPSPEYF. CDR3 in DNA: TGTGCCAGCAGCCCCGGGCCCTCGCCGGAGTACTTC.

CDR3 sequence reads: CASSMGQASRGQFF. DNA for the CDR3: TGTGCCAGTAGTATGGGTCAGGCGTCACGAGGGCAGTTCTTC. The chain links TRBV19 to TRBJ2-1, with unresolved D. The CDR3 is 14 residues long. V lost 3 bases and J lost 12, with 18 bases in between. Germline V gives CDR1 LNHDA, CDR2 SQIVND (reference sequence).

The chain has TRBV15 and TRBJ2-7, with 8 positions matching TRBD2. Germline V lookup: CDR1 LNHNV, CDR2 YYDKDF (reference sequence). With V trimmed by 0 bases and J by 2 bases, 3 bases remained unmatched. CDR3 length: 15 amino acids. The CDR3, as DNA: TGTGCCACCAGCAGAGACACTAGCGGTACCTACGAGCAGTACTTC. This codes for CATSRDTSGTYEQYF. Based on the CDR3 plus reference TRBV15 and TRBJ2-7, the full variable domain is DAMVIQNPRYQVTQFGKPVTLSCSQTLNHNVMYWYQQKSSQAPKLLFHYYDKDFNNEADTPDNFQSRRPNTSFCFLDIRSPGLGDTAMYLCATSRDTSGTYEQYFGPGTRLTVT.

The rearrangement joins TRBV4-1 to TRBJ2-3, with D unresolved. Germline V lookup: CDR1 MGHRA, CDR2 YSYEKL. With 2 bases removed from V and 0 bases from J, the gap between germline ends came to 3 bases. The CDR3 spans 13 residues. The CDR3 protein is CASSQPSTDTQYF. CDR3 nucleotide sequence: TGCGCCAGCAGCCAACCTAGCACAGATACGCAGTATTTT.

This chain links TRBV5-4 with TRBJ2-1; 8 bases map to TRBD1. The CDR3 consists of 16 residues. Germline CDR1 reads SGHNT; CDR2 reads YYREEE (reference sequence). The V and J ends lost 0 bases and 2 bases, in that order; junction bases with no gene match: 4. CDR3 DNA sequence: TGTGCCAGCAGCTTGGCAGGACAGGGAGCCTACAATGAGCAGTTCTTC. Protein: CASSLAGQGAYNEQFF.

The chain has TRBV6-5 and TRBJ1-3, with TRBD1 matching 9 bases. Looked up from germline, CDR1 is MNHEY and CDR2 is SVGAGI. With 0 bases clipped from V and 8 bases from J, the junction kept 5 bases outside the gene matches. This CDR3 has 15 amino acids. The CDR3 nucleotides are TGTGCCAGCAGTTACTCGTCGGACAGGGGTGACACCATATATTTT. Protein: CASSYSSDRGDTIYF.